This is a list of T cell receptor beta chains from one sample in a study of shared clonotypes between healthy human individuals. The repertoire was sequenced with immunoSEQ multiplex PCR; TCRdb's copy has only in-frame clones and lacks some. The table shows roughly 2.1 million clones, with under 95% occurring only once. The sequenced sample was naive CD8+ T cells from PBMCs. Receptors were obtained from a man aged 18 to 29 in good health. Some clones in this sample may be carry-over from other donors' samples. CDR3s include the opening cysteine and the closing phenylalanine or tryptophan. A D gene is named only where the DNA matches it firmly. Part of the rows lack a size; the others show once, few, many or a class for expanded clones.

v_gene: TRBV27; j_gene: TRBJ2-5; abundance: NA; len: 16; d_gene: NA; CDR3aa: CASSLGAATSKETQYF; CDR3nt: TGTGCCAGCAGTTTAGGTGCAGCCACCTCAAAAGAGACCCAGTACTTC
v_gene: TRBV6-6; j_gene: TRBJ1-1; abundance: NA; len: 14; d_gene: NA; CDR3aa: CASSYSVPGTEAFF; CDR3nt: TGTGCCAGCAGTTACTCCGTCCCGGGCACTGAAGCTTTCTTT
v_gene: TRBV28; j_gene: TRBJ2-3; abundance: NA; len: 16; d_gene: TRBD1; CDR3aa: CASSSEVTGGADTQYF; CDR3nt: TGTGCCAGCAGTTCGGAAGTGACAGGGGGCGCAGATACGCAGTATTTT
v_gene: TRBV5-5; j_gene: TRBJ1-2; abundance: NA; len: 14; d_gene: NA; CDR3aa: CASSPDNVYYGYTF; CDR3nt: TGTGCCAGCAGCCCGGACAACGTTTACTATGGCTACACCTTC
v_gene: TRBV27; j_gene: TRBJ2-1; abundance: NA; len: 14; d_gene: TRBD1; CDR3aa: CASTLGGSYDEQFF; CDR3nt: TGTGCCAGCACTCTAGGGGGCAGCTATGATGAGCAGTTCTTC
v_gene: TRBV9; j_gene: TRBJ2-7; abundance: NA; len: 15; d_gene: NA; CDR3aa: CATPRPLGYSYEQYF; CDR3nt: TGTGCCACCCCCCGACCGCTAGGGTACTCCTACGAGCAGTACTTC
v_gene: TRBV19; j_gene: TRBJ1-2; abundance: NA; len: 18; d_gene: NA; CDR3aa: CASSIDLGRENFNYGYTF; CDR3nt: TGTGCCAGTAGTATAGATCTGGGACGTGAGAATTTCAACTATGGCTACACCTTC
v_gene: TRBV15; j_gene: TRBJ2-6; abundance: NA; len: 12; d_gene: NA; CDR3aa: CATSAGANVLTF; CDR3nt: TGTGCCACCAGCGCGGGGGCCAACGTCCTGACTTTC
v_gene: TRBV9; j_gene: TRBJ2-7; abundance: many; len: 14; d_gene: TRBD1; CDR3aa: CASSPRTGRDEQYF; CDR3nt: TGTGCCAGCAGCCCACGGACAGGGAGAGACGAGCAGTACTTC
v_gene: TRBV25-1; j_gene: TRBJ1-1; abundance: NA; len: 13; d_gene: NA; CDR3aa: CASSSTLNTEAFF; CDR3nt: TGTGCCAGCAGTTCTACCCTGAACACTGAAGCTTTCTTT
v_gene: TRBV9; j_gene: TRBJ2-1; abundance: NA; len: 15; d_gene: TRBD2; CDR3aa: CASSVGGGRAYEQFF; CDR3nt: TGTGCCAGCAGCGTAGGGGGCGGGAGGGCCTATGAGCAGTTCTTC
v_gene: TRBV6-1; j_gene: TRBJ2-3; abundance: few; len: 14; d_gene: NA; CDR3aa: CASGGVHRTDTQYF; CDR3nt: TGTGCCAGCGGAGGGGTCCATCGCACAGATACGCAGTATTTT
v_gene: TRBV11-2; j_gene: TRBJ1-4; abundance: NA; len: 16; d_gene: NA; CDR3aa: CASSSRAPGINEKLFF; CDR3nt: TGTGCCAGCAGCTCAAGGGCCCCCGGTATTAATGAAAAACTGTTTTTT
v_gene: TRBV29-1; j_gene: TRBJ1-2; abundance: NA; len: 13; d_gene: NA; CDR3aa: CSADSRGVGGYTF; CDR3nt: TGCAGCGCCGATAGCCGGGGAGTAGGAGGCTACACCTTC
v_gene: TRBV13; j_gene: TRBJ1-4; abundance: NA; len: 17; d_gene: NA; CDR3aa: CASSLRAGSQPNEKLFF; CDR3nt: TGTGCCAGCAGCTTGCGGGCAGGGTCACAACCTAATGAAAAACTGTTTTTT
v_gene: TRBV11-2; j_gene: TRBJ1-5; abundance: few; len: 14; d_gene: NA; CDR3aa: CASSPRVSNQPQHF; CDR3nt: TGTGCCAGCAGCCCTCGAGTTAGCAATCAGCCCCAGCATTTT
v_gene: TRBV28; j_gene: TRBJ2-3; abundance: once; len: 18; d_gene: NA; CDR3aa: CASSQAGYAYRGVDTQYF; CDR3nt: TGTGCCAGCAGTCAAGCGGGATACGCATACAGGGGAGTAGATACGCAGTATTTT
v_gene: TRBV7-6; j_gene: TRBJ2-7; abundance: NA; len: 13; d_gene: NA; CDR3aa: CASSLGGLLEQYF; CDR3nt: TGTGCCAGCAGCTTAGGAGGGCTACTCGAGCAGTACTTC
v_gene: TRBV6-1; j_gene: TRBJ2-7; abundance: NA; len: 14; d_gene: TRBD1; CDR3aa: CASSLWTGPIEQYF; CDR3nt: TGTGCCAGCAGCCTTTGGACAGGGCCTATCGAGCAGTACTTC
v_gene: TRBV5-4; j_gene: TRBJ1-2; abundance: NA; len: 14; d_gene: NA; CDR3aa: CASSLDGGSYGYTF; CDR3nt: TGTGCCAGCAGCTTGGACGGGGGATCATATGGCTACACCTTC
v_gene: TRBV6-5; j_gene: TRBJ1-1; abundance: NA; len: 14; d_gene: TRBD1; CDR3aa: CASSSGTGSGEAFF; CDR3nt: TGTGCCAGCAGTTCTGGGACAGGGTCGGGTGAAGCTTTCTTT
v_gene: TRBV27; j_gene: TRBJ2-7; abundance: NA; len: 16; d_gene: NA; CDR3aa: CASSLDLALSSYEQYF; CDR3nt: TGTGCCAGCAGTTTAGATTTGGCGTTGAGCTCCTACGAGCAGTACTTC
v_gene: TRBV4-2; j_gene: TRBJ1-4; abundance: NA; len: 17; d_gene: TRBD1; CDR3aa: CASSQIYRDRASEKLFF; CDR3nt: TGTGCCAGCAGCCAAATATACCGGGACAGGGCCTCTGAAAAACTGTTTTTT
v_gene: TRBV6-6; j_gene: TRBJ2-1; abundance: NA; len: 14; d_gene: TRBD2; CDR3aa: CASSGTSAYNEQFF; CDR3nt: TGTGCCAGCTCTGGGACTAGCGCCTACAATGAGCAGTTCTTC
v_gene: TRBV18; j_gene: TRBJ2-2; abundance: NA; len: 16; d_gene: NA; CDR3aa: CASSPREGPNTGELFF; CDR3nt: TGTGCCAGCTCACCACGAGAGGGTCCGAACACCGGGGAGCTGTTTTTT
v_gene: TRBV28; j_gene: TRBJ2-7; abundance: NA; len: 16; d_gene: TRBD1; CDR3aa: CASSSLIWTGDYEQYF; CDR3nt: TGTGCCAGCAGTTCACTGATTTGGACAGGGGATTACGAGCAGTACTTC
v_gene: TRBV5-5; j_gene: TRBJ2-7; abundance: NA; len: 14; d_gene: NA; CDR3aa: CASSSMILNAEQYF; CDR3nt: TGTGCCAGCAGCTCCATGATTTTAAACGCCGAGCAGTACTTC
v_gene: TRBV9; j_gene: TRBJ2-4; abundance: NA; len: 15; d_gene: TRBD1; CDR3aa: CASSETGTAKNIQYF; CDR3nt: TGTGCCAGCAGCGAAACCGGGACAGCGAAAAACATTCAGTACTTC
v_gene: TRBV7-9; j_gene: TRBJ2-3; abundance: NA; len: 15; d_gene: TRBD2; CDR3aa: CASSGTSGATDTQYF; CDR3nt: TGTGCCAGCAGCGGGACTAGCGGGGCCACAGATACGCAGTATTTT
v_gene: TRBV4-3; j_gene: TRBJ2-1; abundance: NA; len: 15; d_gene: TRBD1; CDR3aa: CASSPYHGQGYEQFF; CDR3nt: TGCGCCAGCAGCCCCTATCATGGACAGGGATATGAGCAGTTCTTC
v_gene: TRBV18; j_gene: TRBJ2-7; abundance: NA; len: 15; d_gene: TRBD1; CDR3aa: CASSPGDRLLYEQYF; CDR3nt: TGTGCCAGCTCACCAGGGGACAGACTACTCTACGAGCAGTACTTC